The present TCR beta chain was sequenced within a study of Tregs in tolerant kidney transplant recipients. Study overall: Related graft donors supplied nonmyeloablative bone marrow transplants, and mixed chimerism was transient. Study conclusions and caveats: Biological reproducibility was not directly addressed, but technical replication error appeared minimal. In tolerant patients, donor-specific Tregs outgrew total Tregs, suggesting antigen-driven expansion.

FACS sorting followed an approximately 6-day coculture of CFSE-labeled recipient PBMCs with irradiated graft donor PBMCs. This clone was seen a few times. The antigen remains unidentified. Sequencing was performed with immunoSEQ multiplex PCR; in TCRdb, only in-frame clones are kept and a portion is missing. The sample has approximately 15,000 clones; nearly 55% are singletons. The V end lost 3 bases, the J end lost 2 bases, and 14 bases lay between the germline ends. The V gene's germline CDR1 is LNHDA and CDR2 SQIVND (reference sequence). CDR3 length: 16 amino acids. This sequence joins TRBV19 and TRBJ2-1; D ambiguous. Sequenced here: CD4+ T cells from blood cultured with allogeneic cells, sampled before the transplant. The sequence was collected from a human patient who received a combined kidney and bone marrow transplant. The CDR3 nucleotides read TGTGCCAGTAGTATTTTTGGTGGGCCCACCTACAATGAGCAGTTCTTC. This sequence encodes CASSIFGGPTYNEQFF.